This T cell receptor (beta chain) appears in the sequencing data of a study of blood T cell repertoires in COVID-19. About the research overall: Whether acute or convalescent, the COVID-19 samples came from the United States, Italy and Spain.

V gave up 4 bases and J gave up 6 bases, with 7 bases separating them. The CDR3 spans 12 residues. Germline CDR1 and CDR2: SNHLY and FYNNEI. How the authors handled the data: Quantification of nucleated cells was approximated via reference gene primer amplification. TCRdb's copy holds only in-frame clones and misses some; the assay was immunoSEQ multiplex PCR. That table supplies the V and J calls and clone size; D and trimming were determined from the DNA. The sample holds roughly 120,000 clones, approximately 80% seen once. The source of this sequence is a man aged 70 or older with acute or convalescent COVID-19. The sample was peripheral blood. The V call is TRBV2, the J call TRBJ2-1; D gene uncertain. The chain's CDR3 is CASSGPSNEQFF. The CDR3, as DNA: TGTGCCAGCAGTGGACCTAGCAATGAGCAGTTCTTC.